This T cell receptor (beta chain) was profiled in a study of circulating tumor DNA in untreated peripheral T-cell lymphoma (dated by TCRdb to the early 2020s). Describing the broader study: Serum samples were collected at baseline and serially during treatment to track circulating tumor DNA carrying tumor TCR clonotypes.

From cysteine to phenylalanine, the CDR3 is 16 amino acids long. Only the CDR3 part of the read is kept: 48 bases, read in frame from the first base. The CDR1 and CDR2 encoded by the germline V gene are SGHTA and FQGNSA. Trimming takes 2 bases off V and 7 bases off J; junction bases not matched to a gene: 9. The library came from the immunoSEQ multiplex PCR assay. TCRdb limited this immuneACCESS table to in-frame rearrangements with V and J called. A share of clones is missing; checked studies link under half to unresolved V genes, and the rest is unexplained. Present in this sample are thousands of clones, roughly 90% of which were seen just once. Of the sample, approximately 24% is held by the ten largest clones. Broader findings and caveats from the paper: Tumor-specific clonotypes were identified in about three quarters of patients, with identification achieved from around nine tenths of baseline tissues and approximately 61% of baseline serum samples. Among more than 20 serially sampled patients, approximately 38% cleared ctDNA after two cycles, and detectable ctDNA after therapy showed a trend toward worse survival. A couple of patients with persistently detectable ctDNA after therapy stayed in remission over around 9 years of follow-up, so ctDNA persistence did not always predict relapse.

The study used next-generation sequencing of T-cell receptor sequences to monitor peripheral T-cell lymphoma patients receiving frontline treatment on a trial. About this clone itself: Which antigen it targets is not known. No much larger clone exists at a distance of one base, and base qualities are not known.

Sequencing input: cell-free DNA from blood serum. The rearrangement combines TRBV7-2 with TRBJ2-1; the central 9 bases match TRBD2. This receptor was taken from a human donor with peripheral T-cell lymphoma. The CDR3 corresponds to CASSLQIASGANEQFF. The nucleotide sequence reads TGTGCCAGCAGCTTACAGATCGCTAGCGGGGCAAATGAGCAGTTCTTC.